The 8 T cell receptor beta chains below were found in one sample sequenced in a study of cytomegalovirus exposure and HLA in healthy donors. Primers included in the PCR were 60 Vbeta and 13 Jbeta primers. Clones were sequenced by immunoSEQ multiplex PCR, and TCRdb holds only the in-frame ones, with some missing. The sample lists some 190,000 clones; around 84% were seen once. Sequencing was carried out using PBMCs. The receptors here all came from a boy between 2 and 10 years old in good health and CMV-seronegative.

This clone appeared once. The chain uses TRBV6-1 and TRBJ1-3, with a weak D call TRBD1 (5 bases). The length of the CDR3 is 15 residues. Germline lookup yields CDR1 MNHNS and CDR2 SASEGT. Between the trimmed V and J ends, which lost 7 bases and 0 bases, there was a span of 13 bases. The CDR3 coding sequence is TGTGCCAGCACCCCGGGACTGCACTCTGGAAACACCATATATTTT. Protein product: CASTPGLHSGNTIYF.

About this clone: One end of the junction varies from germline; a read error may be responsible. The chain uses TRBV4-1 and TRBJ2-5; a weak D match, TRBD2 (6 bases). From germline, CDR1 is MGHRA and CDR2 YSYEKL. The CDR3 runs to 14 residues. In DNA form, the CDR3 reads TGCGCCAACAGCCAAGTTGGGGGGCAAGAGACCCAGTACTTC. It yields the protein CANSQVGGQETQYF.

This chain joins TRBV4-2 and TRBJ2-7, with D possibly being TRBD1 (7 bases). Germline CDR1 is LGHNA and CDR2 is YNFKEQ. Trimming shortened V by 11 bases and J by 3 bases, and 20 bases separated the two germline ends. The CDR3 length is 14 residues. CDR3: CAGRSGTVVYEQYV. The CDR3 DNA reads TGTGCCGGGAGGTCCGGGACAGTAGTCTACGAGCAGTACGTC.

This sequence joins TRBV9 and TRBJ1-1; 8 bases match TRBD1. Germline trimming cut 4 bases from V and 5 bases from J; bases unmatched to any gene: 10. The V gene's germline CDR1 is SGDLS and CDR2 YYNGEE. This CDR3 region has 15 residues. The CDR3 loop is CASSRGAGGRTEAFF. CDR3 nucleotide sequence: TGTGCCAGCAGCCGTGGGGCAGGGGGCAGGACTGAAGCTTTCTTT.

This chain links TRBV7-9 with TRBJ2-2; TRBD2 might be the D (5 bases). The V and J ends lost 1 base and 2 bases respectively, with 17 bases between them. Germline loops: CDR1 SEHNR, CDR2 FQNEAQ (reference sequence). The CDR3 length is 18 residues. CDR3 region: CASSLVSISVKNTGELFF. The CDR3 bases are TGTGCCAGCAGCTTAGTGTCCATTAGCGTAAAAAACACCGGGGAGCTGTTTTTT.

V usage is TRBV4-1 and J usage is TRBJ1-2; TRBD1 aligns across 8 bases. CDR1 and CDR2 from the germline V gene are MGHRA and YSYEKL. The ends lost 4 bases at V and 4 bases at J; junction bases unmatched: 11. The CDR3 has 16 amino acids. CDR3 amino acids: CASSPFTGGLPYGYTF. The CDR3 DNA reads TGCGCCAGCAGCCCATTTACAGGGGGACTCCCCTATGGCTACACCTTC.

The V and J genes are TRBV6-1 and TRBJ1-4; tentatively, D is TRBD1 (5 bases). CDR3 length: 15 amino acids. Trimming left V 7 bases short and J 7 bases short, with 19 bases between. From germline, CDR1 is MNHNS and CDR2 SASEGT. The CDR3 DNA follows: TGTGCCAGCACCCAGGCGGGGGAGGGAATTGAAAAACTGTTTTTT. Protein: CASTQAGEGIEKLFF.

This chain links TRBV9 with TRBJ2-1, with TRBD2 identical over 14 bases. Germline V gives CDR1 SGDLS, CDR2 YYNGEE. The V segment lost 3 bases and the J segment 8 bases; nucleotides outside the gene matches: 7. This CDR3 spans 16 amino acids. For the CDR3, the DNA is TGTGCCAGCAGCGCCATGACTAGCGGGAGGGCCCATGAGCAGTTCTTC. It specifies CASSAMTSGRAHEQFF.